The 29 T cell receptor beta chains in this list originate from one sample, sequenced in a study of preoperative IRX-2 immunotherapy in early breast cancer (dated by TCRdb to the late 2010s). The sample's treatment or condition label, decoded: preoperative locoregional IRX-2 cytokine immunotherapy. The library was produced with the immunoSEQ multiplex PCR assay. Imported from immuneACCESS, the table was reduced by TCRdb to in-frame sequences with V and J called. These copies leave out some clones; in studies compared against another copy, an unresolved V gene accounts for under half, and the cause of the remainder is not known. A total of roughly 23,000 clones appear in this sample, around 91% of them only once. Jointly, the top ten make up roughly 9% of the sample. The input for sequencing was tumor tissue, taken after IRX-2 immunotherapy. These receptors were obtained from a human donor with breast cancer.

This chain joins TRBV18 and TRBJ2-7; no reliable D call. CDR1 and CDR2 (germline): KGHSH, LQKENI. The CDR3 is made up of 13 amino acids. V lost 5 bases and J 0 bases, leaving 8 bases between the germline ends. The CDR3 here is CASSISSSYEQYF. The CDR3 coding sequence is TGTGCCAGCTCAATTTCGAGCTCCTACGAGCAGTACTTC.

V usage is TRBV19 and J usage is TRBJ2-7; tentative D call: TRBD2 (5 bases). CDR3 length: 13 residues. The germline gives CDR1 LNHDA, CDR2 SQIVND (reference sequence). Trimming removed 2 bases from V and 5 bases from J, with 10 bases in between. The CDR3 reads CASSIPPGDEQYF. The CDR3 region has the DNA TGTGCCAGTAGTATACCCCCCGGGGACGAGCAGTACTTC.

The chain employs TRBV30 and TRBJ2-3; TRBD1 matches 8 bases. V shed 6 bases, J shed 4 bases, and the junction held 3 bases outside the gene matches. The CDR3 loop spans 12 amino acids. Germline V gene lookup returns CDR1 GTSNPN and CDR2 SVGIG (reference sequence). The CDR3 reads CACGQGADTQYF. The CDR3 coding sequence is TGTGCCTGCGGACAGGGAGCAGATACGCAGTATTTT.

The V gene is TRBV12-5, the J gene TRBJ2-1, with D possibly TRBD2 on 6 matching bases. The CDR3 is made up of 17 amino acids. CDR1 and CDR2 from the germline V gene are LGHNT and FRNRAP. Trimming cost V 5 bases and J 3 bases, with 20 bases left between them. CDR3 protein: CASGPSLRETGYNEQFF. In nucleotides, the CDR3 is TGTGCTAGTGGTCCCTCTCTTCGGGAGACTGGCTACAATGAGCAGTTCTTC. The variable domain in full, completed from reference TRBV12-5 and TRBJ2-1, reads DARVTQTPRHKVTEMGQEVTMRCQPILGHNTVFWYRQTMMQGLELLAYFRNRAPLDDSGMPKDRFSAEMPDATLATLKIQPSEPRDSAVYFCASGPSLRETGYNEQFFGPGTRLTVL.

The V and J genes are TRBV18 and TRBJ2-2; TRBD1 agrees at 7 bases. CDR1 is KGHSH and CDR2 is LQKENI in the germline V gene. This CDR3 has 16 residues. V shed 6 bases and J 6 bases; nucleotides not matched to a gene: 13. The CDR3 loop is CASSSQVAQGAGELFF. The CDR3 nucleotides read TGTGCCAGCTCGTCCCAGGTGGCGCAGGGGGCCGGGGAGCTGTTTTTT.

This chain links TRBV6-1 with TRBJ2-1; D remains unclear. Looked up from germline, CDR1 is MNHNS and CDR2 is SASEGT. The CDR3 is 14 residues long. V shed 1 base and J shed 10 bases, with 14 bases lying between them. CDR3 sequence: CASSEGTDRQEQFF. As DNA, the CDR3 is TGTGCCAGCAGTGAAGGAACAGACCGCCAAGAGCAGTTCTTC.

The V and J genes are TRBV27 and TRBJ2-7, with 8 bases aligning to TRBD1. The V gene's germline CDR1 is MNHEY and CDR2 SMNVEV (reference sequence). V trimming: 3 bases; J trimming: 7 bases; junction bases outside the gene matches: 8. There are 14 residues in the CDR3. The CDR3 DNA sequence: TGTGCCAGCAGTTTTAGGACAGGGCTACGAGAGCAGTACTTC. Its protein product is CASSFRTGLREQYF.

This sequence joins TRBV7-9 and TRBJ2-5; D gene unclear. Gene TRBJ2-7 matches the end of the DNA better, so the J call may be wrong. Germline V CDR1 and CDR2: SEHNR, FQNEAQ (reference sequence). The CDR3 is made up of 15 amino acids. CDR3 sequence: CASTIWSGEVNEQYF. DNA for the CDR3: TGTGCCAGCACCATATGGTCTGGGGAAGTGAACGAGCAGTACTTC.

The DNA for the CDR3 is TGTGCCAGCAGGACACACACCGGGGAGCTGTTTTTT. It codes for CASRTHTGELFF. The chain recombines TRBV2 with TRBJ2-2; D is unresolved. V lost 6 bases, J lost 3 bases, and 5 bases lay in between. The CDR3 sequence is 12 residues long. Per germline, CDR1 SNHLY and CDR2 FYNNEI.

The J gene is TRBJ1-6, the V gene TRBV4-3, with D perhaps matching TRBD1 (5 bases). V gave up 2 bases and J gave up 5 bases, with 13 bases separating them. The CDR3 extends over 16 amino acids. Germline assignment: CDR1 LGHNA and CDR2 YSLEER. CDR3 coding DNA: TGCGCCAGCAGCCAAATTTCAGGGAGTGATAATTCACCCCTCCACTTT. It translates to CASSQISGSDNSPLHF.

This clone was picked up a small number of times. V usage is TRBV11-3 and J usage is TRBJ2-7; 9 nucleotides match TRBD1. The J segment lost 2 bases and the V segment lost 5 bases, leaving 7 bases of the junction unmatched. Per germline, CDR1 SGHNT and CDR2 YENEEA. The CDR3 spans 15 residues. Here the CDR3 reads CASSPGQGKAYEQYF. The CDR3 bases are TGTGCCAGCAGCCCGGGACAGGGTAAAGCCTACGAGCAGTACTTC.

This sequence joins TRBV2 and TRBJ2-3; 9 nucleotides line up with TRBD2. The trim removed 2 bases at V and 7 bases at J, leaving 7 bases unmatched. Germline CDR1 is SNHLY and CDR2 is FYNNEI. The CDR3 spans 15 residues. CDR3 sequence reads: CASSESGGPMYTQYF. The CDR3 DNA sequence: TGTGCCAGCAGTGAAAGCGGGGGGCCTATGTATACGCAGTATTTT. The full variable domain, in which reference TRBV2 and TRBJ2-3 provide the parts outside the CDR3, is EPEVTQTPSHQVTQMGQEVILRCVPISNHLYFYWYRQILGQKVEFLVSFYNNEISEKSEIFDDQFSVERPDGSNFTLKIRSTKLEDSAMYFCASSESGGPMYTQYFGPGTRLTVL.

The chain combines TRBV6-1 with TRBJ2-5; 8 bases fit TRBD1. J lost 5 bases, V lost 7 bases, and 12 bases had no gene match. This CDR3 comprises 15 residues. Germline V gene sequence: CDR1 MNHNS, CDR2 SASEGT. CDR3 bases: TGTGCCAGCAAAGGGACGGGCAGGGGGCACGAGACCCAGTACTTC. It is translated as CASKGTGRGHETQYF.

V gene TRBV2 combines with J gene TRBJ2-2; D ambiguous. V lost 4 bases, J lost 7 bases, and 13 bases lay in between. Germline lookup yields CDR1 SNHLY and CDR2 FYNNEI. The CDR3 runs 14 residues. CDR3 sequence (DNA): TGTGCCAGCAGTGGGGTTCTTCTTGGCGGGGAGCTGTTTTTT. Translation gives CASSGVLLGGELFF.

The count of this clone is one. The chain carries TRBV28 and TRBJ2-7, with TRBD1 identical over 7 bases. Germline CDR1 is MDHEN and CDR2 is SYDVKM. Trimming took 6 bases from V and 3 from J; bases not matched to a gene: 14. This CDR3 contains 16 residues. DNA of the CDR3: TGTGCCAGCAGAAACGGACAAAGACAGGGTCTCTACGAGCAGTACTTC. Protein sequence: CASRNGQRQGLYEQYF.

The chain joins TRBV14 to TRBJ2-1; possibly TRBD2 for D (6 bases). The CDR3 extends over 15 amino acids. Germline assignment: CDR1 SGHDN and CDR2 FVKESK. Trimming took 2 bases from V and 5 from J, leaving 13 bases between them. CDR3: CASSQSGGTNNEQFF. The DNA for the CDR3 is TGTGCCAGCAGCCAATCTGGGGGGACGAACAATGAGCAGTTCTTC.

The V gene is TRBV5-1, the J gene TRBJ1-5, with D unresolved. The V end lost 5 bases, the J end lost 0 bases, and 6 bases lay between the germline ends. The germline gives CDR1 SGHRS, CDR2 YFSETQ. CDR3 length: 13 amino acids. CDR3 sequence reads: CASSWDSNQPQHF. In DNA form, the CDR3 reads TGCGCCAGCAGTTGGGATAGCAATCAGCCCCAGCATTTT. Variable domain in full (rest from reference TRBV5-1 and TRBJ1-5): KAGVTQTPRYLIKTRGQQVTLSCSPISGHRSVSWYQQTPGQGLQFLFEYFSETQRNKGNFPGRFSGRQFSNSRSEMNVSTLELGDSALYLCASSWDSNQPQHFGDGTRLSIL.

This clone was counted a single time. V usage is TRBV7-9 and J usage is TRBJ1-3; TRBD1 might be the D (6 bases). Trimming left V 5 bases short and J 0 bases short, with 11 bases between. The length of the CDR3 is 15 residues. CDR1 and CDR2 (germline): SEHNR, FQNEAQ (reference sequence). The CDR3 nucleotides read TGTGCCAGCAGCCCAAAACAGGGCTCTGGAAACACCATATATTTT. It is translated as CASSPKQGSGNTIYF.

V usage is TRBV19 and J usage is TRBJ1-2, with D hard to call. The CDR3 spans 17 residues. The germline CDR1 and CDR2 sequences are LNHDA and SQIVND (reference sequence). Trimming left V 9 bases short and J 4 bases short, with 27 bases between. CDR3 coding DNA: TGTGCCAGAGAGAAAGGGCAAACGGATACCCTTAGCTATGGCTACACCTTC. It codes for CAREKGQTDTLSYGYTF.

This chain links TRBV27 with TRBJ2-4; weak D call: TRBD1 (5 bases). Germline CDR1 is MNHEY and CDR2 is SMNVEV (reference sequence). The CDR3 spans 15 residues. The germline V and J ends were trimmed by 3 bases and 1 base, with 10 bases remaining between them. Here the CDR3 reads CASSFAGMAKNIQYF. The DNA of the CDR3 is TGTGCCAGCAGTTTCGCAGGGATGGCCAAAAACATTCAGTACTTC.

The genes are TRBV27 and TRBJ2-7; D ambiguous. The germline V and J ends were trimmed by 0 bases and 3 bases, with 12 bases remaining between them. This CDR3 has 15 amino acids. Germline V CDR1 and CDR2: MNHEY, SMNVEV (reference sequence). DNA for the CDR3: TGTGCCAGCAGTTTATCGCAAGCCAGGAGCTACGAGCAGTACTTC. This gives the protein CASSLSQARSYEQYF.

The chain employs TRBV5-1 and TRBJ2-3, with unresolved D. V was cut by 7 bases and J by 0 bases, with 12 bases left in between. Germline V gene sequence: CDR1 SGHRS, CDR2 YFSETQ. The CDR3 loop spans 14 amino acids. In nucleotides, the CDR3 is TGCGCCAGCCGCCCCCACGTTAGCACAGATACGCAGTATTTT. Amino acids: CASRPHVSTDTQYF.

This sequence joins TRBV6-5 and TRBJ1-2; D is perhaps TRBD1 (6 bases). Germline CDR1 and CDR2: MNHEY and SVGAGI. The ends were cut back, 4 bases at V and 4 bases at J, with 13 bases in the middle. This CDR3 has 14 residues. The CDR3 loop is CASSWDKEAYGYTF. The CDR3 region has the DNA TGTGCCAGCAGTTGGGACAAGGAGGCCTATGGCTACACCTTC.

The chain combines TRBV4-1 with TRBJ2-7, with D possibly being TRBD1 (5 bases). Germline CDR1 MGHRA, CDR2 YSYEKL. The V gene lost 5 bases and the J gene lost 5 bases, with 19 bases spanning the gap. This CDR3 comprises 15 residues. The CDR3 protein is CASSDLRRGSDEQYF. The CDR3 coding sequence is TGCGCCAGCAGCGATCTGCGAAGGGGAAGCGACGAGCAGTACTTC.

This clone has only a few counts. The chain employs TRBV19 and TRBJ1-5, with a possible D match to TRBD1 (5 bases). This CDR3 contains 14 residues. V lost 7 bases and J 2 bases, leaving 12 bases between the germline ends. The germline V gene encodes CDR1 LNHDA and CDR2 SQIVND (reference sequence). The CDR3: CASNRGEGNQPQHF. The DNA of the CDR3 is TGTGCCAGTAACCGGGGGGAAGGCAATCAGCCCCAGCATTTT.

The V gene is TRBV4-1, the J gene TRBJ1-2, with D possibly TRBD1 on 6 matching bases. Germline V gives CDR1 MGHRA, CDR2 YSYEKL. V dropped 4 bases and J dropped 4 bases, with 13 bases sitting between them. This CDR3 is 14 amino acids long. The CDR3 region is CASSPGGGSYGYTF. The CDR3 nucleotides are TGCGCCAGCAGCCCCGGGGGCGGAAGCTATGGCTACACCTTC.

This rearrangement joins TRBV18 to TRBJ2-7, with no clear D. Looked up from germline, CDR1 is KGHSH and CDR2 is LQKENI. V shed 0 bases and J shed 1 base, with 7 bases lying between them. The CDR3 covers 14 residues. Here the CDR3 reads CASSPPVESYEQYF. The CDR3 DNA reads as TGTGCCAGCTCACCACCGGTGGAGTCCTACGAGCAGTACTTC.

The chain employs TRBV5-4 and TRBJ2-3; 8 nucleotides match TRBD2. After removal of 4 bases from V and 6 bases from J, the junction contained 7 bases not matched to a gene. The germline V gene has CDR1 SGHNT and CDR2 YYREEE (reference sequence). The CDR3 contains 14 residues. The CDR3 loop is CASSQSGSSDTQYF. The CDR3 DNA is TGTGCCAGCAGCCAGAGCGGGAGTTCGGATACGCAGTATTTT.

The chain joins TRBV5-6 to TRBJ1-2; 7 nucleotides match TRBD1. The length of the CDR3 is 16 residues. J was trimmed by 8 bases and V by 0 bases; bases with no gene match: 13. Germline values: CDR1 SGHDT, CDR2 YYEEEE. The CDR3 DNA reads as TGTGCCAGCAGCTTGGAAATGGACAGTCTCAGGGGGGGCTACACCTTC. Amino acid sequence: CASSLEMDSLRGGYTF. Full variable domain (outside the CDR3, taken from reference TRBV5-6 and TRBJ1-2): DAGVTQSPTHLIKTRGQQVTLRCSPKSGHDTVSWYQQALGQGPQFIFQYYEEEERQRGNFPDRFSGHQFPNYSSELNVNALLLGDSALYLCASSLEMDSLRGGYTFGSGTRLTVV.